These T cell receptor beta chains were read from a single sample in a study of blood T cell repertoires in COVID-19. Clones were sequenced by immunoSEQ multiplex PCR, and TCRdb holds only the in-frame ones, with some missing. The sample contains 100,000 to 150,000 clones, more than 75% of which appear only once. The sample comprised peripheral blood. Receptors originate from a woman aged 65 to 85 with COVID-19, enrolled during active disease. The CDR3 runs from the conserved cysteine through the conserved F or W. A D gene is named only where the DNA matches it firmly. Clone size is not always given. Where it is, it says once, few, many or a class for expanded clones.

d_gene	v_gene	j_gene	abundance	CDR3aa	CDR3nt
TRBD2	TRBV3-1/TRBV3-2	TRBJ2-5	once	CASSHARLAAETQYF	TGTGCCAGCAGCCATGCCCGACTAGCGGCAGAGACCCAGTACTTC
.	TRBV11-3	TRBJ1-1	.	CASSLTGNTEAFF	TGTGCCAGCAGCTTAACAGGTAACACTGAAGCTTTCTTT
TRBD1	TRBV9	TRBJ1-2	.	CASSPRTGGSLDKGYTF	TGTGCCAGCAGCCCGCGGACAGGGGGCTCTCTGGACAAAGGCTACACCTTC
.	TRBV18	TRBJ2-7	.	CASSPRQGYEQYF	TGTGCCAGCTCACCACGGCAGGGGTACGAGCAGTACTTC
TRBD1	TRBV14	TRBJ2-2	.	CASSQGQHTGELFF	TGTGCCAGCAGCCAGGGACAGCACACCGGGGAGCTGTTTTTT
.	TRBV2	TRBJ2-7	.	CASSDPGEWYEQYF	TGTGCCAGCAGTGACCCAGGGGAATGGTACGAGCAGTACTTC
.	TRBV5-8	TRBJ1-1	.	CASSLIRTRAEAFF	TGTGCCAGCAGCCTGATACGGACAAGGGCTGAAGCTTTCTTT
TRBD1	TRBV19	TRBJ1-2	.	CASMTGSALYGYTF	TGTGCCAGTATGACAGGGTCCGCCCTCTATGGCTACACCTTC
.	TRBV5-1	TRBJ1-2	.	CASSLYYSGHPTDGYTF	TGCGCCAGCAGCTTGTATTATTCGGGACACCCCACTGACGGCTACACCTTC
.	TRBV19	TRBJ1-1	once	CASRTKNTEAFF	TGTGCCAGTAGAACTAAGAACACTGAAGCTTTCTTT
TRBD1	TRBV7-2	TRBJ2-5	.	CASSLWGQGQASETQYF	TGTGCCAGCAGCTTATGGGGACAGGGTCAGGCCTCGGAGACCCAGTACTTC
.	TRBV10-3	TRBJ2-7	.	CAISEFEESYEQYF	TGTGCCATCAGTGAGTTTGAGGAATCCTACGAGCAGTACTTC
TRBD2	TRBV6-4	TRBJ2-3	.	CASSENEARLAGKDTQYF	TGTGCCAGCAGTGAGAATGAGGCTCGGCTAGCGGGGAAAGATACGCAGTATTTT
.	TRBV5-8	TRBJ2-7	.	CASSLGNSLLDEQYF	TGTGCCAGCAGCTTGGGTAACTCTCTCCTAGACGAGCAGTACTTC